This passage covers 19 T cell receptor beta chains from one sample sequenced in a study of tumor-infiltrating lymphocytes in primary liver carcinoma. The investigators made TCR beta cDNA from roughly 460 ng total RNA, using a constant-region primer. It was through three nested multiplex PCR rounds of slightly modified ARM-PCR that TCR beta libraries arose. TRBV1-TRBV30 forward primers and a C-beta reverse primer were used in the first two PCR rounds, which each ran for 9 to 10 cycles. TCRdb recomputed calls from the multiplex PCR reads with MiXCR, one row per CDR3 protein. The table shows 90,000 to 110,000 distinct CDR3 sequences, with around 83% occurring only once. The study co-extracted DNA and RNA from roughly 20-30 mg of unsorted bulk tissue. Input material: liver tumor tissue from sampling region 3. Subset indicated: tumor region T3, left-lateral pole. The source is a man between 40 and 49 years old with primary liver carcinoma and hepatitis B virus infection.

CDR3 DNA: TGCAGTGCTAGAGATGGGGGGCAGACCGCGACCGGGGAGCTGTTTTTT. Protein sequence: CSARDGGQTATGELFF. The chain couples TRBV20-1 to TRBJ2-2, with D perhaps assigned TRBD1 or TRBD2 (6 bases each). V lost 0 bases and J 5 bases, leaving 16 bases between the germline ends. This CDR3 is built from 16 residues. Germline-derived CDR1 and CDR2 are DFQATT and SNEGSKA (reference sequence).

This chain uses TRBV4-2 with TRBJ2-5, with 7 bases fitting TRBD2. The CDR3 is 16 residues long. Germline V gene lookup returns CDR1 LGHNA and CDR2 YNFKEQ. CDR3 loop: CDGSQDGTGGQETQYF. The CDR3 bases are TGTGACGGCAGCCAAGACGGGACGGGGGGCCAAGAGACCCAGTACTTC.

About this clonotype itself: The CDR3 ends on some other residue instead of the conserved phenylalanine or tryptophan, so this is likely a read error. This chain links TRBV4-3 with TRBJ2-3, with unresolved D. Germline CDR1 is LGHNA and CDR2 is YSLEER. This CDR3 has 16 amino acids. CDR3 in amino acids: CASIQEAPARADTQYI. The CDR3 coding sequence is TGCGCCAGCATCCAAGAGGCGCCGGCTAGGGCAGATACGCAGTATATT.

This clonotype was counted between two and nine times. The rearrangement links TRBV2 to TRBJ2-5; D uncertain. Deletions cut 6 bases from V and 1 base from J, with 6 bases between. This CDR3 spans 12 amino acids. CDR1 SNHLY and CDR2 FYNNEI come from the germline V gene. The CDR3 bases are TGTGCCAGCAGCCGAACCCAAGAGACCCAGTACTTC. Encoded protein: CASSRTQETQYF.

Comments on this clonotype: One junction end disagrees with the germline gene, perhaps due to a read error. The chain carries TRBV13 and TRBJ2-1; no clear D. Germline V gene lookup returns CDR1 PRHDT and CDR2 FYEKMQ (reference sequence). The CDR3 loop spans 15 amino acids. As DNA, the CDR3 is TGTGTCAGCAGCTTAGACCCGGGCTCCTACAATGGGCAGTTCTTC. Translated, it gives CVSSLDPGSYNGQFF.

This clonotype came up many times. The rearrangement joins TRBV30 to TRBJ1-1, with a weak D call TRBD1 (6 bases). The germline V and J ends were trimmed by 0 bases and 1 base, with 12 bases remaining between them. Per the germline V gene, CDR1 is GTSNPN and CDR2 is SVGIG (reference sequence). The CDR3 runs 15 residues. The CDR3 loop is CAWSVRGAGNTEAFF. The CDR3 DNA follows: TGTGCCTGGAGTGTAAGGGGGGCCGGGAACACTGAAGCTTTCTTT.

To note about this clonotype: The junction differs from germline at one of its ends, possibly a read error. The chain has TRBV6-5 and TRBJ2-5; tentative D call: TRBD2 (5 bases). Matching the DNA end better, TRBJ2-1 makes the J call doubtful. Germline CDR1 and CDR2: MNHEY and SVGAGI. The CDR3 length is 12 residues. The CDR3 nucleotides read TGTACCAGCAGTCCCGACTGGGAGACCCAGTTCTTC. The encoded protein is CTSSPDWETQFF.

About this clonotype itself: A junction boundary mismatches the germline segment, possibly from a read error. V and J are TRBV4-1 and TRBJ2-7; D possibly matches TRBD1 or TRBD2 (6 bases each). The germline CDR1 and CDR2 sequences are MGHRA and YSYEKL. The CDR3 consists of 15 residues. CDR3 nucleotide sequence: TGCACCAGCAGCCAAGGAGGGGGACCCGTCTACGAGCAGCACTTC. Translation gives CTSSQGGGPVYEQHF.

The chain joins TRBV6-5 to TRBJ1-2, with D unresolved. V lost 6 bases and J lost 8, with 19 bases in between. Germline V CDR1 and CDR2: MNHEY, SVGAGI. The CDR3 spans 14 residues. The CDR3 nucleotides are TGTGCCAGCAGACCCGTGATGGCTGAGTTGGGCTACACCTTC. Its translation: CASRPVMAELGYTF.

Of note for this clonotype: At one end the junction does not follow the germline gene, possibly because of a read error. The J gene is TRBJ2-1, the V gene TRBV6-2 or TRBV6-3; D might be TRBD1 or TRBD2, each matching 5 bases. The CDR3 runs 12 residues. Per the germline V gene, CDR1 is MNHEY and CDR2 is SVGEGT. In DNA form, the CDR3 reads TGTGCAAGCAGTGTGCGGGCCAGGGAGCAGCTCTTC. As protein: CASSVRAREQLF.

In the case of this clonotype: One junction end does not reproduce the germline sequence, and a read error may be involved. This rearrangement joins TRBV6-9 to TRBJ2-2, with D possibly matching TRBD1 (5 bases). This CDR3 is built from 13 residues. Germline-derived CDR1 and CDR2 are MNHGY and SVAAGI. The CDR3 region has the DNA TGTGCCAGCACCAGGGTGGACACCGAGGAGCTGTTTTTT. This sequence encodes CASTRVDTEELFF.

This clonotype was recorded many times. The J gene is TRBJ2-3, the V gene TRBV2; 10 positions match TRBD2. Germline V gene sequence: CDR1 SNHLY, CDR2 FYNNEI. CDR3 length: 15 amino acids. V was pared by 7 bases and J by 1 base, with 5 bases of the junction left unmatched. CDR3 nucleotides: TGTGCCAGCATGTGGCTAGCGGGAGGCACAGATACGCAGTATTTT. Encoded protein: CASMWLAGGTDTQYF.

As concerns this clonotype: The CDR3 ends on some other residue instead of the conserved phenylalanine or tryptophan, so this is likely a read error. The chain combines TRBV5-1 with TRBJ2-1, with TRBD2 as a possible D gene (5 bases). CDR3 size: 16 residues. V lost 3 bases, J lost 6 bases, and 19 bases lay in between. The V gene's germline CDR1 is SGHRS and CDR2 YFSETQ. CDR3 bases: TGCGCCAGCAGCTCCTCGCTAGCAGGAGGAGGCAATGAGCAGTTCTTA. Its protein is CASSSSLAGGGNEQFL.

This clonotype was detected ten times or more. This rearrangement joins TRBV6-5 to TRBJ1-1; D uncertain. Germline V gene sequence: CDR1 MNHEY, CDR2 SVGAGI. This CDR3 is built from 17 residues. V shed 6 bases and J shed 5 bases, with 25 bases lying between them. In nucleotides, the CDR3 is TGTGCCAGCAGCCTAAACGCCGGGCCTAGGGTAAGGACTGAAGCTTTCTTT. Residues: CASSLNAGPRVRTEAFF.

The chain links TRBV12-3 or TRBV12-4 to TRBJ1-4; D unclear. Between the trimmed V and J ends, which lost 1 base and 7 bases, there was a span of 7 bases. This CDR3 contains 13 residues. CDR3 nucleotide sequence: TGTGCCAGCAGTTTAGTAGAGACTGAAAAACTGTTTTTT. The encoded protein is CASSLVETEKLFF.

With respect to this clonotype: Compared with germline, one end of the junction differs, possibly owing to a read error. This sequence joins TRBV30 and TRBJ1-6; D unclear. The CDR3 runs to 13 residues. The germline CDR1 and CDR2 sequences are GTSNPN and SVGIG (reference sequence). Written as DNA, the CDR3 is TGTGCCCGGAGTATGGTTAATTATTCACCCCTCCACTTT. It encodes CARSMVNYSPLHF. Drawing the rest from reference TRBV30 and TRBJ1-6, the complete variable domain is SQTIHQWPATLVQPVGSPLSLECTVEGTSNPNLYWYRQAAGRGLQLLFYSVGIGQISSEVPQNLSASRPQDRQFILSSKKLLLSDSGFYLCARSMVNYSPLHFGNGTRLTVT.

This rearrangement joins TRBV4-2 to TRBJ1-3; 10 positions match TRBD1. From germline, CDR1 is LGHNA and CDR2 YNFKEQ. J was trimmed by 2 bases and V by 4 bases; bases with no gene match: 11. The CDR3 is made up of 18 amino acids. The CDR3 DNA follows: TGTGCCAGCAGCCGGGAGCTAAGAGGGACAGGGGCTGGAAACACCATATATTTT. This encodes CASSRELRGTGAGNTIYF.

With regard to this clonotype: A read error may account for a junction end that differs from germline. This chain connects TRBV6-1 to TRBJ2-2, with 10 nucleotides matching TRBD1. Germline-derived CDR1 and CDR2 are MNHNS and SASEGT. The CDR3 has 17 residues. This CDR3 is CARSLTGGTPNTGELFF. The DNA for the CDR3 is TGTGCCCGCAGTTTGACAGGGGGCACGCCGAACACCGGGGAGCTGTTTTTT.

For this clonotype: This may be a read error: a much more frequent sequence differs by one nucleotide. This chain uses TRBV28 with TRBJ2-1; D is undetermined. The CDR3 totals 14 residues. Per the germline V gene, CDR1 is MDHEN and CDR2 is SYDVKM. V lost 6 bases to trimming and J lost 2 bases, with 11 bases between them. The CDR3, as DNA: TGTGCCAGCAGGATGTATTTACCCTACAATGAGCAGTTCTTC. Protein sequence: CASRMYLPYNEQFF. Together with reference TRBV28 and TRBJ2-1, the CDR3 gives the full variable domain: DVKVTQSSRYLVKRTGEKVFLECVQDMDHENMFWYRQDPGLGLRLIYFSYDVKMKEKGDIPEGYSVSREKKERFSLILESASTNQTSMYLCASRMYLPYNEQFFGPGTRLTVL.